A single sample gave rise to the 5 T cell receptor beta chains below, sequenced in a study of Ad26.COV2.S vaccination and SARS-CoV-2 variants. Measured with immunoSEQ multiplex PCR; TCRdb has only the in-frame clones, and not every one. The sample carries 320,000 or so clones, approximately 87% recorded once. Treatment here: about 20 received Ad26.COV2.S at low or high dose, single or two shots; 5 received placebo; per-sample allocation not given. Each sample was drawn 63 days after the first injection (of vaccine or placebo). The sample consisted of peripheral blood, taken in a trial of Ad26.COV2.S vaccine versus placebo. Source of these receptors: a person aged 18-65 years who received the Ad26.COV2.S COVID-19 vaccine or a placebo.

Here the CDR3 reads CASSYSTGSNYGYTF. The CDR3 nucleotides read TGTGCCAGCAGTTACTCAACAGGGAGTAACTATGGCTACACCTTC. The chain couples TRBV6-2 or TRBV6-3 to TRBJ1-2, with D perhaps matching TRBD1 (6 bases). From germline, CDR1 is MNHEY and CDR2 SVGEGT. This CDR3 has 15 residues. Trimming pared 0 bases from V and 1 base from J, leaving 9 bases between.

This chain connects TRBV5-1 to TRBJ2-1; 11 bases match TRBD1. In germline, CDR1 is SGHRS, CDR2 YFSETQ. The J segment lost 2 bases and the V segment lost 5 bases, leaving 12 bases of the junction unmatched. The CDR3 spans 18 residues. CDR3 sequence (DNA): TGCGCCAGCAGACCTGCGGACAGGGGGCGCGACCCCTACAATGAGCAGTTCTTC. Protein sequence: CASRPADRGRDPYNEQFF.

The gene calls are TRBV28 and TRBJ1-2, with 7 nucleotides matching TRBD1. The CDR3 totals 16 residues. The germline V gene has CDR1 MDHEN and CDR2 SYDVKM. The V gene end was trimmed by 4 bases and the J gene end by 7 bases; junction bases not matched to a gene: 15. This CDR3 reads CASSSGTAESGPGYTF. As DNA, the CDR3 is TGTGCCAGCAGTTCCGGGACAGCAGAAAGTGGTCCTGGCTACACCTTC.

The CDR3 nucleotides read TGTGCCAGTAGGCTTGTTGCTGAAGCTTTCTTT. Its translation: CASRLVAEAFF. The V call is TRBV19, the J call TRBJ1-1, with D unresolved. Trimming stripped 6 bases from V and 6 bases from J, with 8 bases between. The length of the CDR3 is 11 residues. CDR1 and CDR2 (germline): LNHDA, SQIVND (reference sequence).

This chain links TRBV27 with TRBJ2-1; TRBD2 aligns across 10 bases. The trim removed 5 bases at V and 7 bases at J, leaving 14 bases unmatched. In germline, CDR1 is MNHEY, CDR2 SMNVEV (reference sequence). The CDR3 spans 17 residues. Here the CDR3 DNA reads TGTGCCAGCAGTCTCCGAACTAGCGGGGAAACGGGGAATGAGCAGTTCTTC. Encoded protein: CASSLRTSGETGNEQFF.